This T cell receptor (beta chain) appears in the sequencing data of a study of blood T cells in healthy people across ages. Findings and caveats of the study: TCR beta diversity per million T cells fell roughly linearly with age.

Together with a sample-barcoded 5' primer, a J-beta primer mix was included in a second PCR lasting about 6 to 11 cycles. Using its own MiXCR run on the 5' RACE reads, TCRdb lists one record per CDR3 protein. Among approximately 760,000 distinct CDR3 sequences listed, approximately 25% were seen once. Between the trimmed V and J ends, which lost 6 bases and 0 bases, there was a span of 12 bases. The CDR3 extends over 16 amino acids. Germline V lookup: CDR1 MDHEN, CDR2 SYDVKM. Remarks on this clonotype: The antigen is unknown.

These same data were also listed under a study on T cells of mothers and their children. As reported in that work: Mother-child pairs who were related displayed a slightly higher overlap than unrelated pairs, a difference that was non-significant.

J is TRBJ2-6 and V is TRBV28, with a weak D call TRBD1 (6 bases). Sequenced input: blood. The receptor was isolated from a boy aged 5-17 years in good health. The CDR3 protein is CASSQYRDSGANVLTF. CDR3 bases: TGTGCCAGCAGCCAATACAGGGACTCTGGGGCCAACGTCCTGACTTTC.